This T cell receptor beta chain was identified during a study of T-cell memory formation after mild COVID-19. Study information: Largely donor-specific sequence clusters came from a couple of donors.

TCR alpha and TCR beta cDNA libraries carrying sample barcodes and UMIs came from 5'RACE with constant-segment primers. TCRdb itself ran the 5' RACE reads through MiXCR, one entry per CDR3 protein. The sample yields roughly 450,000 distinct CDR3 sequences, 18% seen once. Study findings and constraints: Researchers found some responding clones in pre-infection memory, a sign that cross-reactive memory joined.

This clonotype was detected a few times. The target antigen is unknown. This CDR3 has 14 residues. The junction had 3 bases not matched to a gene; V was cut back by 3 bases and J by 6 bases. Germline V gene lookup returns CDR1 SGHTA and CDR2 FQGNSA. The rearrangement links TRBV7-2 to TRBJ1-2, with TRBD1 matching over 11 bases. The sequencing input was PBMCs or a T cell subset sorted from them (not recorded which). This receptor was identified in a man aged 18 to 30 who had mild COVID-19 (a few samples of this study predate the infection). Cell type and time point are not known. CDR3 amino acids: CASSFMGQGDGYTF. The CDR3 bases are TGTGCCAGCAGCTTTATGGGACAGGGGGATGGCTACACCTTC.